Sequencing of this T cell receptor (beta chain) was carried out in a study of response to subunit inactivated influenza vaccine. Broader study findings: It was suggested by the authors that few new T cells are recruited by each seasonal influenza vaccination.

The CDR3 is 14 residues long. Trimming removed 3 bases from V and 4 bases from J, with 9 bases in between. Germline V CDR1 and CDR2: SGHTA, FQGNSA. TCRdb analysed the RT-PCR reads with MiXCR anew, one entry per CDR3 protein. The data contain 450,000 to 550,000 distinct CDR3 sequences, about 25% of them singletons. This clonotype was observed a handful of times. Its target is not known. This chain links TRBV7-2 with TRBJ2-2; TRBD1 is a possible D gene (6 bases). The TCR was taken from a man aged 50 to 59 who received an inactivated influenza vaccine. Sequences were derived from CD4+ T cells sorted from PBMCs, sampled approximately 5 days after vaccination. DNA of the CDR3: TGTGCCAGCAGCTTCAGGACAGCCACCGGGGAGCTGTTTTTT. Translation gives CASSFRTATGELFF. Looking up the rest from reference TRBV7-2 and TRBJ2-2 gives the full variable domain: GAGVSQSPSNKVTEKGKDVELRCDPISGHTALYWYRQSLGQGLEFLIYFQGNSAPDKSGLPSDRFSAERTGGSVSTLTIQRTQQEDSAVYLCASSFRTATGELFFGEGSRLTVL.